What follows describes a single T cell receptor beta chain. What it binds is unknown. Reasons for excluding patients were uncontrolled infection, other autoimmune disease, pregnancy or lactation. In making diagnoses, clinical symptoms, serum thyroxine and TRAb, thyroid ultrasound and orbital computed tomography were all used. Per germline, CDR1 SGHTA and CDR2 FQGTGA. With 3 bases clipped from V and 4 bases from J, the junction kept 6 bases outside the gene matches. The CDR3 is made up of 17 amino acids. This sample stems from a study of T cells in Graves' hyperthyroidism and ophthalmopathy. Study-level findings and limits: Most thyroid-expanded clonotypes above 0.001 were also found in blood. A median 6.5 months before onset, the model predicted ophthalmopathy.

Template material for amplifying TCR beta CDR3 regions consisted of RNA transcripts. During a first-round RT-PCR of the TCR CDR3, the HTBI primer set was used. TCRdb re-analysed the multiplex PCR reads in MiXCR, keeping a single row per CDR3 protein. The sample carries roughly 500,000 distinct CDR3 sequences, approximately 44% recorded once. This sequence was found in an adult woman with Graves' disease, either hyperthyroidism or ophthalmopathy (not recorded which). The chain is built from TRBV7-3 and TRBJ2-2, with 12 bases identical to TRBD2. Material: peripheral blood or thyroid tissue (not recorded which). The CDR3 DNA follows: TGTGCCAGCAGCTTCCTCCTAGCGGGAGGGATCACCGGGGAGCTGTTTTTT. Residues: CASSFLLAGGITGELFF.